This T cell receptor (beta chain) was sequenced for a study of shared clonotypes between healthy human individuals. Trimming stripped 2 bases from V and 5 bases from J, with 3 bases between. Germline V gives CDR1 GTSNPN, CDR2 SVGIG (reference sequence). The CDR3 loop spans 11 amino acids. To note about this clone: The antigen remains undetermined.

The genomic DNA of each subset was split evenly across several immunoSEQ plates. How the authors handled the data: ImmunoSEQ supplied junction-only sequences lacking quality scores, so filtering was different. The method was immunoSEQ multiplex PCR; TCRdb's version includes in-frame clones alone and lacks a portion of them. That table supplies the V and J calls and clone size; D and trimming were determined from the DNA. The repertoire holds about a million clones, with about 75% as singletons. Study conclusions and caveats: Estimated richness was generally greater in naive than memory subsets. Sequencing depth was expected to affect clonotype sharing among donors.

Sequenced input: memory CD4+ T cells sorted from blood. Subset given: CD45RA-negative fraction. This clonotype was obtained from a man between 18 and 29 years old in good health. V usage is TRBV30 and J usage is TRBJ2-2; D unclear. CDR3 nucleotides: TGTGCCTGGAGTTGGACCGGGGAGCTGTTTTTT. Protein: CAWSWTGELFF. The whole variable domain, filled in from reference TRBV30 and TRBJ2-2, reads SQTIHQWPATLVQPVGSPLSLECTVEGTSNPNLYWYRQAAGRGLQLLFYSVGIGQISSEVPQNLSASRPQDRQFILSSKKLLLSDSGFYLCAWSWTGELFFGEGSRLTVL.